This TCR beta chain came from a study of shared clonotypes between healthy human individuals. About the study: The study used three CD4 naive, three CD4 memory, two CD8 naive and one CD8 memory plate per donor.

Measured with immunoSEQ multiplex PCR; TCRdb has only the in-frame clones, and not every one. In the table there are roughly 1,500,000 clones, just under 99% of which are singletons. Negatively enriched CD4+ T cells were divided by CD45RA into naive and memory. Trimming cost V 3 bases and J 5 bases; bases outside gene matches: 2. Germline CDR1 SGHAT, CDR2 FQNNGV. The CDR3 is made up of 13 amino acids. The receptor was isolated from a man aged 30 to 45 in good health. The rearrangement uses TRBV11-2 and TRBJ2-5, with 8 bases identical to TRBD1. The material sequenced was naive CD4+ T cells sorted from blood. Subset meaning: CD45RA+ positively selected. This CDR3 reads CASSFGQGETQYF. As DNA, the CDR3 is TGTGCCAGCAGCTTCGGACAGGGCGAGACCCAGTACTTC.